The 29 T cell receptor beta chains below all came from one sample that was sequenced in a study of T cells expressing NK-cell markers. TCRdb reanalyzed the 5' RACE reads, giving one entry per CDR3 protein sequence and no DNA. The table lists around 380,000 distinct CDR3 sequences. Sequenced sample: blood T cells: a sorted CD56 or NKG2C T cell subset, CD4+ or CD8+ T cells, or bulk PBMC T cells (not recorded which). Every receptor here comes from a woman aged 45-60 years in good health.

The chain carries TRBV19 and TRBJ1-1; TCRdb returns TRBD1, unconfirmable since there is no DNA. The CDR3 has 13 amino acids. Per the germline V gene, CDR1 is LNHDA and CDR2 is SQIVND (reference sequence). The chain's CDR3 is CASSYRTSGKAFF.

The gene calls are TRBV2 and TRBJ2-1. CDR3 length equals 12 residues. Germline values: CDR1 SNHLY, CDR2 FYNNEI. The CDR3 sequence is CASKEQLDEQFF.

The V call is TRBV29-1, the J call TRBJ2-5; TCRdb outputs TRBD1, but without DNA this stays unchecked. Germline-derived CDR1 and CDR2 are SQVTM and ANQGSEA. The CDR3 runs 13 residues. The CDR3: CSVEEQGRETQYF.

CDR3 sequence: CSTPQVNSYNEQFF. This chain links TRBV29-1 with TRBJ2-1; TCRdb returns TRBD2, unconfirmable since there is no DNA. Looked up from germline, CDR1 is SQVTM and CDR2 is ANQGSEA. This CDR3 is 14 amino acids long.

J is TRBJ2-1 and V is TRBV7-3; TCRdb calls TRBD1, which cannot be checked without DNA. The germline V gene encodes CDR1 SGHTA and CDR2 FQGTGA. The CDR3 spans 14 residues. Here the CDR3 reads CASSLVGTGDEQFF.

V is TRBV7-9 and J is TRBJ1-6; TCRdb designates TRBD1, a call that cannot be tested without DNA. Germline V lookup: CDR1 SEHNR, CDR2 FQNEAQ (reference sequence). CDR3 length: 12 residues. CDR3 sequence: CASSQGSSPLHF.

The chain employs TRBV20-1 and TRBJ2-4; TCRdb gives TRBD2 as the D gene, but with no DNA this cannot be confirmed. The CDR3 runs 14 residues. Germline V gene lookup returns CDR1 DFQATT and CDR2 SNEGSKA (reference sequence). CDR3 residues: CSARRAGDINIQYF.

This chain links TRBV12-3 or TRBV12-4 with TRBJ1-2; the TCRdb call, TRBD1, lacks DNA for checking. The CDR3 is 14 amino acids. This CDR3 is CASSLMGTGRGYTF.

The rearrangement joins TRBV7-3 to TRBJ2-6; the TRBD1 assignment by TCRdb is unverifiable without DNA. The CDR3 covers 17 residues. Looked up from germline, CDR1 is SGHTA and CDR2 is FQGTGA. The CDR3 sequence: CASSLNGGLSGANVLTF.

The rearrangement links TRBV6-5 to TRBJ2-1; the D gene TCRdb calls, TRBD2, cannot be checked with no DNA. The CDR3 is made up of 15 amino acids. Germline V lookup: CDR1 MNHEY, CDR2 SVGAGI. The CDR3 protein is CASSQQLGLVNEQFF.

V and J are TRBV7-2 and TRBJ1-2; absent DNA, TCRdb's TRBD1 call cannot be checked. Germline CDR1 is SGHTA and CDR2 is FQGNSA. CDR3 size: 15 residues. Here the CDR3 reads CASSLGGIRNDGYTF.

The chain is built from TRBV7-2 and TRBJ2-3; TCRdb picks TRBD2, but there is no DNA to check that call. The V gene's germline CDR1 is SGHTA and CDR2 FQGNSA. The CDR3 has 16 amino acids. The CDR3: CASSGMVEGSTDTQYF.

The V gene is TRBV7-8, the J gene TRBJ2-4. The CDR3 is 16 residues long. Germline values: CDR1 SGHVS, CDR2 FQNEAQ. The CDR3 here is CASSLYGALAKNIQYF.

The genes are TRBV10-3 and TRBJ2-6; TCRdb returns TRBD2, unconfirmable since there is no DNA. CDR1 ENHRY and CDR2 SYGVKD come from the germline V gene. The CDR3 is made up of 15 amino acids. The CDR3 region is CAAGSGGSGANVLTF.

The gene calls are TRBV5-5 and TRBJ2-5; lacking DNA, the TRBD1 call made by TCRdb goes unchecked. Germline CDR1 reads SGHKS; CDR2 reads YYEKEE (reference sequence). The CDR3 contains 13 residues. CDR3 in amino acids: CASSHQGWETQYF.

The chain couples TRBV5-1 to TRBJ2-1; there is no DNA to check the TCRdb D call of TRBD2. Germline values: CDR1 SGHRS, CDR2 YFSETQ. The length of the CDR3 is 18 residues. This chain's CDR3 is CASSPWSGGRSSYNEQFF.

The chain links TRBV12-3 or TRBV12-4 to TRBJ1-1. The CDR3 loop spans 14 amino acids. This CDR3 reads CASSLSGMNTEAFF.

The chain recombines TRBV12-3 or TRBV12-4 with TRBJ2-4; the TCRdb call, TRBD1, lacks DNA for checking. The CDR3 is 14 amino acids. The CDR3 loop reads CASRQTGAGNIQYF.

The chain carries TRBV24-1 and TRBJ2-7; no DNA is available, so the TRBD2 call from TCRdb remains unchecked. The CDR3 contains 14 residues. The V gene's germline CDR1 is KGHDR and CDR2 SFDVKD. CDR3 protein: CATKKGRPTGEQYF.

The chain combines TRBV6-2 or TRBV6-3 with TRBJ2-7; absent DNA, TCRdb's TRBD2 call cannot be checked. CDR1 is MNHEY and CDR2 is SVGEGT in the germline V gene. The CDR3 sequence is 16 residues long. This CDR3 is CASIEASGSQPYEQYF.

The CDR3 reads CSASTSGSLQETQYF. This rearrangement joins TRBV20-1 to TRBJ2-5; no DNA is available, so the TRBD2 call from TCRdb remains unchecked. The CDR3 is 15 amino acids. The germline V gene encodes CDR1 DFQATT and CDR2 SNEGSKA (reference sequence).

V is TRBV13 and J is TRBJ2-1; there is no DNA to check the TCRdb D call of TRBD2. The germline V gene has CDR1 PRHDT and CDR2 FYEKMQ (reference sequence). The length of the CDR3 is 18 residues. CDR3 sequence reads: CASWGGTSGTSSYNEQFF. Full variable domain (rest looked up from reference TRBV13 and TRBJ2-1): AAGVIQSPRHLIKEKRETATLKCYPIPRHDTVYWYQQGPGQDPQFLISFYEKMQSDKGSIPDRFSAQQFSDYHSELNMSSLELGDSALYFCASWGGTSGTSSYNEQFFGPGTRLTVL.

V is TRBV29-1 and J is TRBJ2-3; no DNA is available, so the TRBD1 call from TCRdb remains unchecked. Germline lookup yields CDR1 SQVTM and CDR2 ANQGSEA. This CDR3 is 15 amino acids long. The CDR3 sequence is CSVASRVMVADTQYF.

The chain is built from TRBV13 and TRBJ2-1; TCRdb's D call, TRBD2, is unchecked because there is no DNA. CDR1 is PRHDT and CDR2 is FYEKMQ in the germline V gene (reference sequence). CDR3 length: 20 amino acids. CDR3 loop: CASSPRPASGRPYAYNEQFF.

V gene TRBV7-3 combines with J gene TRBJ1-2; lacking DNA, the TRBD1 call made by TCRdb goes unchecked. In germline, CDR1 is SGHTA, CDR2 FQGTGA. The CDR3 extends over 15 amino acids. The CDR3 reads CASSSPGRMIYGYTF.

The chain has TRBV24-1 and TRBJ2-7. The germline V gene has CDR1 KGHDR and CDR2 SFDVKD. This CDR3 has 13 amino acids. The CDR3 sequence is CATSDLSSYEQYF.

The genes are TRBV3-1 and TRBJ2-7; absent DNA, TCRdb's TRBD1 call cannot be checked. The germline CDR1 and CDR2 sequences are LGHDT and YNNKEL (reference sequence). CDR3 size: 14 residues. The CDR3 protein is CASSQVQGGYEQYF.

V gene TRBV24-1 combines with J gene TRBJ2-2; as DNA is missing, the TRBD2 call by TCRdb cannot be tested. The CDR3 runs to 14 residues. Per germline, CDR1 KGHDR and CDR2 SFDVKD. The chain's CDR3 is CATSLLARPGELFF.

The chain employs TRBV24-1 and TRBJ2-5; TCRdb names TRBD1, which stays unverified in the absence of DNA. There are 14 residues in the CDR3. The V gene's germline CDR1 is KGHDR and CDR2 SFDVKD. CDR3 amino acids: CATSRGDYQETQYF.